This is a list of T cell receptor beta chains from one sample in a study of identical twins. Each CDR3 protein gets one entry after TCRdb re-called the 5' RACE reads with MiXCR. The sample lists 200,000 to 300,000 distinct CDR3 sequences, about 7% seen once, with around 3.4% in the top ten. These same records also appear under a second study, on yellow fever vaccine responses in identical twins.

Input material: memory (CD45RO+) T cells sorted from blood. These receptors were taken from a woman between 18 and 30 years old in good health. Each CDR3 is given with its conserved first and last residue. Fields, in order: J gene, clone size, V gene, D gene, CDR3 DNA, CDR3 protein. A D gene is named only where the DNA matches it firmly. Clone sizes are given selectively: once, few, many, or a class where the clone is expanded.

J gene: TRBJ1-4
clone size: many
V gene: TRBV20-1
D gene: NA
CDR3 DNA: TGCAGTGCTCAAGCGACTACAGGGTTTCGGTTTGAAAAACTGTTTTTT
CDR3 protein: CSAQATTGFRFEKLFF

J gene: TRBJ1-2
clone size: few
V gene: TRBV5-1
D gene: TRBD1
CDR3 DNA: TGCGCCAGCGCACCCTGGGACAGGACTAACTATGGCTACACCTTC
CDR3 protein: CASAPWDRTNYGYTF

J gene: TRBJ2-2
clone size: NA
V gene: TRBV11-2
D gene: NA
CDR3 DNA: TGTGCCAGCACCCCTCATACCGGGGAGCTGTTTTTT
CDR3 protein: CASTPHTGELFF

J gene: TRBJ1-2
clone size: many
V gene: TRBV12-3/TRBV12-4
D gene: NA
CDR3 DNA: TGTGCCAGCAGTTTACGGTTGGGCATCGCTAACTATGGCTACACCTTC
CDR3 protein: CASSLRLGIANYGYTF

J gene: TRBJ1-2
clone size: NA
V gene: TRBV2
D gene: NA
CDR3 DNA: TGTGCCAGCAGTGTTCAGGGATATGGCTACACCTTC
CDR3 protein: CASSVQGYGYTF

J gene: TRBJ2-1
clone size: NA
V gene: TRBV7-9
D gene: NA
CDR3 DNA: TGTGCCAGCAGCCCGATTAAACAGGAGACAAATGAGCAGTTCTTC
CDR3 protein: CASSPIKQETNEQFF

J gene: TRBJ2-7
clone size: few
V gene: TRBV7-9
D gene: TRBD1
CDR3 DNA: TGTGCCAGCAGCTCCCGGGACAGGGGGTTCTACGAGCAGTACTTC
CDR3 protein: CASSSRDRGFYEQYF

J gene: TRBJ2-2
clone size: NA
V gene: TRBV25-1
D gene: TRBD1
CDR3 DNA: TGTGCCAGCCGACAACAGGGGTCCACCGGGGAGCTGTTTTTT
CDR3 protein: CASRQQGSTGELFF

J gene: TRBJ2-5
clone size: many
V gene: TRBV10-3
D gene: NA
CDR3 DNA: TGTGCCATCAGTGAGTCCGAGATGGAGACCCAGTACTTC
CDR3 protein: CAISESEMETQYF

J gene: TRBJ2-1
clone size: NA
V gene: TRBV24-1
D gene: TRBD2
CDR3 DNA: TGTGCCACCAGTATGACTAGCCGTGAGCAGTTCTTC
CDR3 protein: CATSMTSREQFF

J gene: TRBJ2-5
clone size: NA
V gene: TRBV14
D gene: NA
CDR3 DNA: TGTGCCAGCACCCAAGGCAGGTGGGACCAAGAGACCCAGTACTTC
CDR3 protein: CASTQGRWDQETQYF

J gene: TRBJ2-1
clone size: few
V gene: TRBV7-8
D gene: NA
CDR3 DNA: TGTGCCAGCAGCTTAGGTCTGGGGTGGAATGAGCAGTTCTTC
CDR3 protein: CASSLGLGWNEQFF

J gene: TRBJ1-1
clone size: few
V gene: TRBV27
D gene: TRBD1
CDR3 DNA: TGTGCCAGCAGTGACAGGACAGGGGGCTGGGTCACTGAAGCTTTCTTT
CDR3 protein: CASSDRTGGWVTEAFF

J gene: TRBJ2-4
clone size: many
V gene: TRBV4-1
D gene: NA
CDR3 DNA: TGCGCCAGCAGCCAAGATCCCATTAGGGATAGCGGACTTAAAAACATTCAGTACTTC
CDR3 protein: CASSQDPIRDSGLKNIQYF

J gene: TRBJ1-5
clone size: few
V gene: TRBV29-1
D gene: TRBD1
CDR3 DNA: TGCAGCGTCGCAACCGGGACAGGTAGTAGCAATCAGCCCCAGCATTTT
CDR3 protein: CSVATGTGSSNQPQHF

J gene: TRBJ2-3
clone size: NA
V gene: TRBV20-1
D gene: TRBD1
CDR3 DNA: TGCAGTGCTAGCGCATTTGGAGACAGGGGCGCGTATTCTAGCACAGATACGCAGTATTTT
CDR3 protein: CSASAFGDRGAYSSTDTQYF

J gene: TRBJ2-5
clone size: many
V gene: TRBV12-3/TRBV12-4
D gene: TRBD1
CDR3 DNA: TGTGCCAGCAGTCCCCGGGACAGGGGACTTCGGTACTTC
CDR3 protein: CASSPRDRGLRYF

J gene: TRBJ2-2
clone size: many
V gene: TRBV10-3
D gene: NA
CDR3 DNA: TGTGCCATCAGCACCGGGACACTGACCGGGGAGCTGTTTTTT
CDR3 protein: CAISTGTLTGELFF

J gene: TRBJ2-5
clone size: NA
V gene: TRBV20-1
D gene: NA
CDR3 DNA: TGCAGTGCGGAGGGACTCACCTGGGAGACCCAGTACTTC
CDR3 protein: CSAEGLTWETQYF

J gene: TRBJ2-6
clone size: NA
V gene: TRBV18
D gene: NA
CDR3 DNA: TGTGCCAGCTCACCATCGGTCTCTGGGGCCAACGTCCTGACTTTC
CDR3 protein: CASSPSVSGANVLTF

J gene: TRBJ2-3
clone size: NA
V gene: TRBV5-1
D gene: TRBD2
CDR3 DNA: TGCGCCAGCAGGAAGACTAGCGGGGGGGGGACAGATACGCAGTATTTT
CDR3 protein: CASRKTSGGGTDTQYF

J gene: TRBJ1-2
clone size: NA
V gene: TRBV20-1
D gene: NA
CDR3 DNA: TGCAGTGTGGTGGCGAGGTATGGCTACACCTTC
CDR3 protein: CSVVARYGYTF

J gene: TRBJ2-7
clone size: few
V gene: TRBV5-6
D gene: NA
CDR3 DNA: TGTGCCAGCAGCTTGGCCCGACAGTACTCCTACGAGCAGTACTTC
CDR3 protein: CASSLARQYSYEQYF

J gene: TRBJ1-5
clone size: NA
V gene: TRBV12-3/TRBV12-4
D gene: NA
CDR3 DNA: TGTGCCAGCAGTTTCTCCGGTGCCGGGAGTGGCAATCAGCCCCAGCATTTT
CDR3 protein: CASSFSGAGSGNQPQHF

J gene: TRBJ2-1
clone size: many
V gene: TRBV5-1
D gene: NA
CDR3 DNA: TGCGCCAGCAGCTTATGGTGGGTCGGTGAGCAGTTCTTC
CDR3 protein: CASSLWWVGEQFF

J gene: TRBJ1-2
clone size: few
V gene: TRBV5-1
D gene: NA
CDR3 DNA: TGCGCCAGCAGCCCCGGGGTCCGGGACTATGGCTACACCTTC
CDR3 protein: CASSPGVRDYGYTF

J gene: TRBJ2-7
clone size: many
V gene: TRBV12-3/TRBV12-4
D gene: NA
CDR3 DNA: TGTGCCAGCAGTTTGAAAAGGGGTTGGGAGCAGTACTTC
CDR3 protein: CASSLKRGWEQYF

J gene: TRBJ2-3
clone size: NA
V gene: TRBV4-2
D gene: TRBD2
CDR3 DNA: TGTGCCAGCAGCCTCAACCTGCCGGGACTAGCGGCGGAAGGGGATACGCAGTATTTT
CDR3 protein: CASSLNLPGLAAEGDTQYF

J gene: TRBJ1-6
clone size: many
V gene: TRBV5-1
D gene: TRBD1
CDR3 DNA: TGCGCCAGCAGCACGACAGGGGGAAATTCACCCCTCCACTTT
CDR3 protein: CASSTTGGNSPLHF

J gene: TRBJ2-4
clone size: few
V gene: TRBV9
D gene: NA
CDR3 DNA: TGTGCCAGCAGCGTAGGCCGAATAGGCAAAAACATTCAGTACTTC
CDR3 protein: CASSVGRIGKNIQYF

J gene: TRBJ2-1
clone size: many
V gene: TRBV10-3
D gene: NA
CDR3 DNA: TGTGCCATCAGTGGATGGGCGGGACCCTACAATGAGCAGTTCTTC
CDR3 protein: CAISGWAGPYNEQFF

J gene: TRBJ2-1
clone size: NA
V gene: TRBV7-6
D gene: TRBD2
CDR3 DNA: TGTGCCAGCAGCTTAGCGCCAGCGGGAGTGATCAATGAGCAGTTCTTC
CDR3 protein: CASSLAPAGVINEQFF

J gene: TRBJ2-6
clone size: NA
V gene: TRBV3-1
D gene: NA
CDR3 DNA: TGTGCCACCTCCCCAGGGGGGCGGAATTCTGGGGCCAACGTCCTGACTTTC
CDR3 protein: CATSPGGRNSGANVLTF

J gene: TRBJ1-4
clone size: many
V gene: TRBV20-1
D gene: TRBD1
CDR3 DNA: TGCAGTGCTAGAGTAGCGCAAGGGGGCGTATTCTTAACTAATGAAAAACTGTTTTTT
CDR3 protein: CSARVAQGGVFLTNEKLFF

J gene: TRBJ2-1
clone size: NA
V gene: TRBV2
D gene: TRBD2
CDR3 DNA: TGTGCCAGCAGACGGGAGGGCACCTTAGATGAGCAGTTCTTC
CDR3 protein: CASRREGTLDEQFF

J gene: TRBJ2-3
clone size: few
V gene: TRBV5-1
D gene: NA
CDR3 DNA: TGCGCCAGCACCTGGGGGGGCACGGGCACAGATACGCAGTATTTT
CDR3 protein: CASTWGGTGTDTQYF

J gene: TRBJ1-1
clone size: many
V gene: TRBV7-8
D gene: NA
CDR3 DNA: TGTGCCAGCAGCTGGATAGGCAGGTCCGCTGAAGCTTTCTTT
CDR3 protein: CASSWIGRSAEAFF

J gene: TRBJ2-2
clone size: NA
V gene: TRBV5-1
D gene: NA
CDR3 DNA: TGCGCCAGCAGCCCCGATGGTGGGAGAAGAGGTACCGGGGAGCTGTTTTTT
CDR3 protein: CASSPDGGRRGTGELFF

J gene: TRBJ1-4
clone size: NA
V gene: TRBV18
D gene: NA
CDR3 DNA: TGTGCCAGCTCACCAGGGTTGATTCGAACTAATGAAAAACTGTTTTTT
CDR3 protein: CASSPGLIRTNEKLFF

J gene: TRBJ1-2
clone size: many
V gene: TRBV5-1
D gene: TRBD1
CDR3 DNA: TGCGCCAGCAGCTCGGGACAGTCAAGTGGCTACACCTTC
CDR3 protein: CASSSGQSSGYTF

J gene: TRBJ1-6
clone size: many
V gene: TRBV10-3
D gene: NA
CDR3 DNA: TGTGCCATCAAGGGACGGGGGGACAATTCACCCCTCCACTTT
CDR3 protein: CAIKGRGDNSPLHF

J gene: TRBJ2-7
clone size: many
V gene: TRBV28
D gene: NA
CDR3 DNA: TGTGCCAGCAGGTCTGATGGGCCCAGAAATTACGAGCAGTACTTC
CDR3 protein: CASRSDGPRNYEQYF

J gene: TRBJ2-3
clone size: NA
V gene: TRBV15
D gene: TRBD1
CDR3 DNA: TGTGCCACCAGCCCCCAGGGGGACGCCACAGATACGCAGTATTTT
CDR3 protein: CATSPQGDATDTQYF

J gene: TRBJ2-6
clone size: many
V gene: TRBV27
D gene: NA
CDR3 DNA: TGTGCCAGCAGTCCGTATCAAGGGAGGTCTGGGGCCAACGTCCTGACTTTC
CDR3 protein: CASSPYQGRSGANVLTF

J gene: TRBJ2-1
clone size: few
V gene: TRBV6-2/TRBV6-3
D gene: NA
CDR3 DNA: TGTGCCAGTCGGGGGCTAGCGGAGACCTACAATGAGCAGTTCTTC
CDR3 protein: CASRGLAETYNEQFF

J gene: TRBJ2-4
clone size: few
V gene: TRBV28
D gene: TRBD1
CDR3 DNA: TGTGCCAGCAGTTCGCCCCCGGGACAGGGGAGAGACATTCAGTACTTC
CDR3 protein: CASSSPPGQGRDIQYF

J gene: TRBJ2-3
clone size: many
V gene: TRBV29-1
D gene: NA
CDR3 DNA: TGCAGCCCCGAGGGGGTTACAGATACGCAGTATTTT
CDR3 protein: CSPEGVTDTQYF

J gene: TRBJ1-5
clone size: many
V gene: TRBV20-1
D gene: NA
CDR3 DNA: TGCAGTGCTTCGGACGGAAATCAGCCCCAGCATTTT
CDR3 protein: CSASDGNQPQHF

J gene: TRBJ2-2
clone size: NA
V gene: TRBV12-3/TRBV12-4
D gene: NA
CDR3 DNA: TGTGCCAGCAGGGGTGGGGGATCTAGGAACACCGGGGAGCTGTTTTTT
CDR3 protein: CASRGGGSRNTGELFF

J gene: TRBJ1-1
clone size: many
V gene: TRBV20-1
D gene: NA
CDR3 DNA: TGCAGTGCTAGAGGGAGGGGAGCCCACCCCAACACTGAAGCTTTCTTT
CDR3 protein: CSARGRGAHPNTEAFF

J gene: TRBJ2-1
clone size: few
V gene: TRBV10-2
D gene: NA
CDR3 DNA: TGCGCCAGCAGTGAAGTCGTGGGATTCTACAATGAGCAGTTCTTC
CDR3 protein: CASSEVVGFYNEQFF

J gene: TRBJ2-7
clone size: many
V gene: TRBV28
D gene: TRBD2
CDR3 DNA: TGTGCCAGCAGTCCCGGTCTAGCGGGATCCTACGAGCAGTACTTC
CDR3 protein: CASSPGLAGSYEQYF

J gene: TRBJ2-5
clone size: few
V gene: TRBV11-2
D gene: TRBD2
CDR3 DNA: TGTGCCAGCAACGGGGGGGCCATTCAAGAGACCCAGTACTTC
CDR3 protein: CASNGGAIQETQYF

J gene: TRBJ2-2
clone size: many
V gene: TRBV12-3/TRBV12-4
D gene: TRBD2
CDR3 DNA: TGTGCCAGCAGTTTAGTTCGGCGGGAGGCCGGGGAGCTGTTTTTT
CDR3 protein: CASSLVRREAGELFF

J gene: TRBJ1-2
clone size: few
V gene: TRBV28
D gene: NA
CDR3 DNA: TGTGCCAGCAGTTTAGTAGGGGCAGGTGGCTACACCTTC
CDR3 protein: CASSLVGAGGYTF

J gene: TRBJ2-1
clone size: few
V gene: TRBV2
D gene: NA
CDR3 DNA: TGTGCCAGCATTTTTGGCACCATGGGTGAGCAGTTCTTC
CDR3 protein: CASIFGTMGEQFF

J gene: TRBJ2-1
clone size: many
V gene: TRBV3-1
D gene: NA
CDR3 DNA: TGTGCCAGCAGCCCTTATCGGACCAGCCTCCACAATGAGCAGTTCTTC
CDR3 protein: CASSPYRTSLHNEQFF

J gene: TRBJ1-6
clone size: many
V gene: TRBV4-1
D gene: NA
CDR3 DNA: TGCGCCAGCAGCCAAGCGGGAGGGCTTGGGATACTCTATAATTCACCCCTCCACTTT
CDR3 protein: CASSQAGGLGILYNSPLHF

J gene: TRBJ1-5
clone size: many
V gene: TRBV10-3
D gene: NA
CDR3 DNA: TGTGCCATCAGTGTAAATAGCAATCAGCCCCAGCATTTT
CDR3 protein: CAISVNSNQPQHF